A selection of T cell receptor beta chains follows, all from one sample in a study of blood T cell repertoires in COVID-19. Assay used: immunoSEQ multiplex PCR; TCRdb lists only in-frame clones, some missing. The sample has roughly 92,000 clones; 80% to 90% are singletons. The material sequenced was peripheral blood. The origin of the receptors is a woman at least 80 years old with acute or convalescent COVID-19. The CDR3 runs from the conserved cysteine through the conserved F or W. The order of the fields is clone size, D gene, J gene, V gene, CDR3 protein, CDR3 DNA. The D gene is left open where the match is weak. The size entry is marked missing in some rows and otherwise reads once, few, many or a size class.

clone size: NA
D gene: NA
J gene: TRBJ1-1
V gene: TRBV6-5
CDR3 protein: CASSYTGSAGAFF
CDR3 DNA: TGTGCCAGCAGTTATACTGGGTCCGCGGGAGCTTTCTTT

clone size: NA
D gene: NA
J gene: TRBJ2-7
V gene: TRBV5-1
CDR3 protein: CASSLVGGGSYEQYF
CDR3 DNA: TGCGCCAGCAGCTTGGTGGGTGGCGGGTCCTACGAGCAGTACTTC

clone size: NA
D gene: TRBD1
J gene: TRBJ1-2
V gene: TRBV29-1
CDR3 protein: CSVDVGNRGRVYGYTF
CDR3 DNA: TGCAGCGTTGATGTAGGGAACAGGGGGCGAGTCTATGGCTACACCTTC

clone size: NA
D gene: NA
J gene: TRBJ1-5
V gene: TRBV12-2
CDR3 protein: CASRLGQGHGPQHF
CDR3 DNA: TGTGCAAGTCGCTTAGGGCAGGGCCATGGGCCCCAGCATTTT

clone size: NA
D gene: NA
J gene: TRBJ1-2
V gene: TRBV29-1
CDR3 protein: CSVDITVSGYTF
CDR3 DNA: TGCAGCGTTGACATCACCGTTAGCGGCTACACCTTC

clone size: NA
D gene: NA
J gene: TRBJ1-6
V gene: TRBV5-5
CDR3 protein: CASSLAAAGSSPLHF
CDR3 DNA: TGTGCCAGCAGCTTGGCCGCGGCAGGGTCATCACCCCTCCACTTT

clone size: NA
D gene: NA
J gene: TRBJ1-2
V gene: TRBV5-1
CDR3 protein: CASSLGENYGYTF
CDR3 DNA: TGCGCCAGCAGCTTGGGCGAGAACTATGGCTACACCTTC

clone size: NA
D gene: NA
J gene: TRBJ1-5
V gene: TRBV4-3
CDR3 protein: CASSQETGRGPQHF
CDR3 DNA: TGCGCCAGCAGCCAAGAGACGGGGAGGGGGCCCCAGCATTTT

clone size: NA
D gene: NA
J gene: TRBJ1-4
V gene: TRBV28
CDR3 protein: CASSTRHGKLFF
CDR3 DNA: TGTGCCAGCAGTACTAGACATGGAAAACTGTTTTTT

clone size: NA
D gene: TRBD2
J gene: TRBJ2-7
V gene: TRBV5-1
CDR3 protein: CASSLGLAGGTYEQYF
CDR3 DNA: TGCGCCAGCAGCTTAGGACTAGCGGGGGGTACCTACGAGCAGTACTTC

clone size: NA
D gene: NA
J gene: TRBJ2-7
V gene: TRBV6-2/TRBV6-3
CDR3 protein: CASSRTGQPYEQYF
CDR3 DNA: TGTGCCAGCAGCCGAACCGGACAGCCGTACGAGCAGTACTTC

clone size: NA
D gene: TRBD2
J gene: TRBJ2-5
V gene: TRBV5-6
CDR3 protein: CASSILGGETQYF
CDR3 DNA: TGTGCCAGCAGCATCCTGGGGGGGGAGACCCAGTACTTC

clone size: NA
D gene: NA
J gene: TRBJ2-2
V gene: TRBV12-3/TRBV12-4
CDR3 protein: CATGVTVTGELFF
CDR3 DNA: TGTGCCACAGGGGTTACGGTCACCGGGGAGCTGTTTTTT

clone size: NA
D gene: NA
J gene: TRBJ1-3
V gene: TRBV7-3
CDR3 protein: CASSHSNGNTIYF
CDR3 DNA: TGTGCCAGCAGCCATAGTAACGGAAACACCATATATTTT

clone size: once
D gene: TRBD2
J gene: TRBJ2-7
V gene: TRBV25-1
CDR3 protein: CASSGRGGSYEQYF
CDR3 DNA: TGTGCCAGCAGTGGACGCGGGGGCTCCTACGAGCAGTACTTC

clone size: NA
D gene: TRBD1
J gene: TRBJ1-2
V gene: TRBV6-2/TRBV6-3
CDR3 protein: CASSSPGQGLLFTF
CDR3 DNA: TGTGCCAGCAGTTCTCCGGGACAGGGACTCCTTTTCACCTTC

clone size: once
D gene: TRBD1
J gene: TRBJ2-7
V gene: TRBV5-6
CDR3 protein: CASNEGTGGFYEQYF
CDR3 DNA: TGTGCCAGCAATGAAGGGACAGGGGGTTTCTACGAGCAGTACTTC

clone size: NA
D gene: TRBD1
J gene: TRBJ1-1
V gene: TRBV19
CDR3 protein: CASSIVGQKNTEAFF
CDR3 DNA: TGTGCCAGTAGTATAGTGGGACAGAAGAACACTGAAGCTTTCTTT

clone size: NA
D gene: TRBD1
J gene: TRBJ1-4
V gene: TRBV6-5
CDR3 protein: CASSQLRGPNEKLFF
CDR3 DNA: TGTGCCAGCAGTCAACTCAGGGGGCCCAATGAAAAACTGTTTTTT

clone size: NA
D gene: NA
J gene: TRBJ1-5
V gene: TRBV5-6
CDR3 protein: CASSLRRGNSNQPQHF
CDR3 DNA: TGTGCCAGCAGCTTGCGGCGGGGTAATAGCAATCAGCCCCAGCATTTT

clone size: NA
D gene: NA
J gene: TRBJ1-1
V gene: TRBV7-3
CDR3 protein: CASSLSGRSTEAFF
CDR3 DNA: TGTGCCAGCAGCTTAAGCGGGAGGAGCACTGAAGCTTTCTTT

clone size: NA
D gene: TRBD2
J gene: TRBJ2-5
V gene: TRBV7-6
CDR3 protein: CASSRGDQETQYF
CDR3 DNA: TGTGCCAGCAGCCGGGGGGACCAAGAGACCCAGTACTTC

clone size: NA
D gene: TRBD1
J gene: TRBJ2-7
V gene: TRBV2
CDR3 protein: CASSDKGGVIYEQYF
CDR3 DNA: TGTGCCAGCAGTGATAAAGGGGGCGTGATCTACGAGCAGTACTTC

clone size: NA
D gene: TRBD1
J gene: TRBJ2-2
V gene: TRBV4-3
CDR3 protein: CASSLGGPDTGELFF
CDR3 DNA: TGCGCCAGCAGCCTAGGGGGCCCAGACACCGGGGAGCTGTTTTTT

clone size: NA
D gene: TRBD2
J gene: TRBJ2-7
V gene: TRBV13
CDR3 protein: CASSERGLASSKSSYEQYF
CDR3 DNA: TGTGCCAGCAGCGAGCGCGGACTAGCGTCTTCCAAAAGCTCCTACGAGCAGTACTTC

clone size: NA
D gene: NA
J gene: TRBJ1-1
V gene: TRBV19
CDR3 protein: CASSVTSSNTEAFF
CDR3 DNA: TGTGCCAGTAGTGTGACAAGTTCGAACACTGAAGCTTTCTTT

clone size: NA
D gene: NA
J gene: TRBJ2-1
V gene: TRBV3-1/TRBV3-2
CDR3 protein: CASSDREQFF
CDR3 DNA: TGTGCCAGCAGCGACAGGGAGCAGTTCTTC

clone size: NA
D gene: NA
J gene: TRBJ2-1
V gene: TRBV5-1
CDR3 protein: CASSLGSSVNEQFF
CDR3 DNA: TGCGCCAGCAGCTTAGGGTCTAGCGTCAATGAGCAGTTCTTC

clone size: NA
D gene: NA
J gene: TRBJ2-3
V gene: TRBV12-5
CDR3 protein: CASAQGPPGTDTQYF
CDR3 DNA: TGTGCTAGTGCCCAGGGCCCCCCCGGCACAGATACGCAGTATTTT

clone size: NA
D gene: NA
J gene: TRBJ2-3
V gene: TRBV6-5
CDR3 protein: CASTNRVDTQYF
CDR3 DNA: TGTGCCAGCACAAACCGAGTCGATACGCAGTATTTT

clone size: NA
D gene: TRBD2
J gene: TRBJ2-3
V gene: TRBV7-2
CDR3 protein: CASSLRAGGRADTQYF
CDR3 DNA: TGTGCCAGCAGCTTAAGAGCGGGGGGGCGAGCAGATACGCAGTATTTT

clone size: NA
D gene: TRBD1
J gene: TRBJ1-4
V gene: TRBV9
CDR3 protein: CASSGGGQGYEKLFF
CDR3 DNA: TGTGCCAGCAGCGGGGGCGGACAGGGCTACGAAAAACTGTTTTTT

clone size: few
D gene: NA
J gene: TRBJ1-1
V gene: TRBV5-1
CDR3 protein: CASSFKEGHTEAFF
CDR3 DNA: TGCGCCAGCAGCTTTAAAGAGGGTCACACTGAAGCTTTCTTT

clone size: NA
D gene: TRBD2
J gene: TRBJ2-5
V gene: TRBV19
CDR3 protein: CASSARTSGAKQETQYF
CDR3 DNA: TGTGCCAGTAGTGCCCGGACTAGCGGGGCCAAACAAGAGACCCAGTACTTC

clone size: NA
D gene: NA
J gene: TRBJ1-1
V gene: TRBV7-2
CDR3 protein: CASKREMIFEAFF
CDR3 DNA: TGTGCCAGCAAGAGGGAAATGATTTTTGAAGCTTTCTTT

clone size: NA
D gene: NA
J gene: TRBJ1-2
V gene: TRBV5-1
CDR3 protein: CASSLDTGRPGTF
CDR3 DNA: TGCGCCAGCAGCTTAGATACAGGACGCCCGGGTACCTTC

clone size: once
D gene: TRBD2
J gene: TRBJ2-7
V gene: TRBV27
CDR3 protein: CASSSLGLAGVVYEQYF
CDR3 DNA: TGTGCCAGCAGTTCGCTCGGACTAGCGGGAGTGGTCTACGAGCAGTACTTC

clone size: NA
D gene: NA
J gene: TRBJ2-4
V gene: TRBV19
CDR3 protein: CASSPGPKNIQYF
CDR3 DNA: TGTGCCAGTAGCCCCGGTCCCAAAAACATTCAGTACTTC

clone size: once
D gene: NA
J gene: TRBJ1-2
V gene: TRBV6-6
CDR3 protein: CASRQDYGYTF
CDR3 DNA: TGTGCCAGCAGACAGGACTATGGCTACACCTTC

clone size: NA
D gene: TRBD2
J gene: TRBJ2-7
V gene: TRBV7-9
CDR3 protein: CASSFSSGGSSYEQYF
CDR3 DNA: TGTGCCAGCAGCTTCTCTAGCGGGGGGAGCTCCTACGAGCAGTACTTC

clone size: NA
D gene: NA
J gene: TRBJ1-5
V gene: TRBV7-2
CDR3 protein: CASSLGQTSNQPQHF
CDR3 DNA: TGTGCCAGCAGCTTAGGACAAACTAGCAATCAGCCCCAGCATTTT

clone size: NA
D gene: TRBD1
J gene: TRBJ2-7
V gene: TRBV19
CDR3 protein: CASSPSQGVYEQYF
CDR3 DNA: TGTGCCAGTAGCCCTTCGCAGGGGGTCTACGAGCAGTACTTC

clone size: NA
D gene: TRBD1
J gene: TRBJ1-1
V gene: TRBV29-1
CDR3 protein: CSVDQGQGRGAFF
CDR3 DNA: TGCAGCGTTGACCAGGGACAGGGACGGGGTGCTTTCTTT

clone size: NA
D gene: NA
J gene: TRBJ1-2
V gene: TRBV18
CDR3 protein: CASSDEGGYTF
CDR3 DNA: TGTGCCAGCTCAGACGAGGGTGGCTACACCTTC

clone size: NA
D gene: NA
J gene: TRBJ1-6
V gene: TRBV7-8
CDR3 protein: CASSFSLQGRNSPLHF
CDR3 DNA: TGTGCCAGCAGCTTCTCCCTTCAGGGGAGAAATTCACCCCTCCACTTT

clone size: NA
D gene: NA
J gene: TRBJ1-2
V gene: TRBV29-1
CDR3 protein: CSVTTGSYGYTF
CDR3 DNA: TGCAGCGTTACCACAGGGAGCTATGGCTACACCTTC

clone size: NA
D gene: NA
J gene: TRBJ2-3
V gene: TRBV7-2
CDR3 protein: CASSQGGSTTDTQYF
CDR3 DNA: TGTGCCAGCAGCCAGGGGGGTAGCACCACAGATACGCAGTATTTT

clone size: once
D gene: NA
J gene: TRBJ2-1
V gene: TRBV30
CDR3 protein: CAWSPGQSYNEQFF
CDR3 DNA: TGTGCCTGGAGTCCCGGACAGTCCTACAATGAGCAGTTCTTC